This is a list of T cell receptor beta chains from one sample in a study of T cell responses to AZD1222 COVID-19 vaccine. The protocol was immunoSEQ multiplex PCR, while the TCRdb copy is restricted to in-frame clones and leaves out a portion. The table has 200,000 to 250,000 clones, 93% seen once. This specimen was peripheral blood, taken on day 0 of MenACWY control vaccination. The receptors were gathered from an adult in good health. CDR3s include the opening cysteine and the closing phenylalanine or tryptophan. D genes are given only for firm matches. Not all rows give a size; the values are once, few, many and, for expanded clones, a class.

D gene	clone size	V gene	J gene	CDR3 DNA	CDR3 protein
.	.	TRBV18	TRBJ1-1	TGTGCCAGCTCACCACGGACAGCCACCACCTTGAACACTGAAGCTTTCTTT	CASSPRTATTLNTEAFF
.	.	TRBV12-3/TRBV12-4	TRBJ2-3	TGTGCCAGCGGAAATACGCAGTATTTT	CASGNTQYF
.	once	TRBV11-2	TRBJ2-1	TGTGCCAGCAGCCAGGGGGCTAGCGGAAACAATGAGCAGTTCTTC	CASSQGASGNNEQFF
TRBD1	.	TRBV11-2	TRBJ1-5	TGTGCCAGCAGCCAGGGGGGCAGGGGCAATCAGCCCCAGCATTTT	CASSQGGRGNQPQHF
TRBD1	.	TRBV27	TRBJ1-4	TGTGCCAGCACCGTGCCGGGACAGGGAGGTGAAAAACTGTTTTTT	CASTVPGQGGEKLFF
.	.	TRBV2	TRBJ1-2	TGTGCCAGCAGTCGTGTGGGTTATGGCTACACCTTC	CASSRVGYGYTF
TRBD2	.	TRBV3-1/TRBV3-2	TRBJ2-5	TGTGCCAGCAGCCTCGCGGCTAGCGGGGGTGAGACCCAGTACTTC	CASSLAASGGETQYF
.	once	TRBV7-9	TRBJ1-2	TGTGCCAGCAGCCAGCCCAGGGAGGGCTATGGCTACACCTTC	CASSQPREGYGYTF
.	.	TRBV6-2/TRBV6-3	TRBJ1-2	TGTGCCAGCAGTTACAACGCTAACTATGGCTACACCTTC	CASSYNANYGYTF
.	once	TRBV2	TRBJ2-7	TGTGCCAGCAGGGGCGTCAGGACGGTCTACGAGCAGTACTTC	CASRGVRTVYEQYF
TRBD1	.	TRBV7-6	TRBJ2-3	TGTGCCAGCAGCGCCGGGACAGGGAAGGTAGATACGCAGTATTTT	CASSAGTGKVDTQYF
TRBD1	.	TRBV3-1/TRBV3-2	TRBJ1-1	TGTGCCAGCAGCCAAGTCGGACAGGGGTTCACTGAAGCTTTCTTT	CASSQVGQGFTEAFF
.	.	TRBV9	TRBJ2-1	TGTGCCAGCAGCGTTTGGGGGAATGAGCAGTTCTTC	CASSVWGNEQFF
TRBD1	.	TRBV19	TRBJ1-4	TGTGCCAGTAGTACGAGACAGGGGCCGGGTCCTTTTAATGAAAAACTGTTTTTT	CASSTRQGPGPFNEKLFF
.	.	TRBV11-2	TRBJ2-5	TGTGCCAGCAGCTTATTGTCTGCAGAGACCCAGTACTTC	CASSLLSAETQYF
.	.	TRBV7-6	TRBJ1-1	TGTGCCAGCAGCTTAGTACGAGTACTGGGGGGAACTGAAGCTTTCTTT	CASSLVRVLGGTEAFF
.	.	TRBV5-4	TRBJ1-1	TGTGCCAGCAGCTTGGAGCGAGGGGAGGCTTTCTTT	CASSLERGEAFF
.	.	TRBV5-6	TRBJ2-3	TGTGCCAGCAGCTTGTCCGATACGCAGTATTTT	CASSLSDTQYF
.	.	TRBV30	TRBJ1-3	TGTGCCTGGAGTAGGCCACAAGCACGCGGGGCTCCTGGAAACACCATATATTTT	CAWSRPQARGAPGNTIYF
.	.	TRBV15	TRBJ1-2	TGTGCCACCAGCAGAGATTCAGGGGACTATGGCTACACCTTC	CATSRDSGDYGYTF
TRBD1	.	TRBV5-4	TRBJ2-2	TGTGCCAGCAGCCCTTGGGACAGGTCGAACACCGGGGAGCTGTTTTTT	CASSPWDRSNTGELFF
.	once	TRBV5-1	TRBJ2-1	TGCGCCAGCAGCCCTGGACAGTACAATGAGCAGTTCTTC	CASSPGQYNEQFF
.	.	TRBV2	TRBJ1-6	TGTGCCAGCTCGGGCAGGCGAAATAGTATAATTAATTCACCCCTCCACTTT	CASSGRRNSIINSPLHF